A single sample gave rise to the 29 T cell receptor beta chains below, sequenced in a study of T cell responses to AZD1222 COVID-19 vaccine. Only in-frame clones appear in the TCRdb table, and some are missing; sequencing was by immunoSEQ multiplex PCR. This table has 90,000 to 120,000 clones, about 90% appearing once. The sequences come from peripheral blood, collected on day 0 of AZD1222 vaccination. These receptors all stem from an adult in good health.

The V and J genes are TRBV7-3 and TRBJ2-5; TRBD2 agrees at 13 bases. J gave up 3 bases and V 5 bases, and 6 bases lay outside the gene matches. This CDR3 spans 16 amino acids. From germline, CDR1 is SGHTA and CDR2 FQGTGA. This chain's CDR3 is CASSLGTSGEEETQYF. The CDR3, as DNA: TGTGCCAGCAGCCTGGGGACTAGCGGGGAGGAAGAGACCCAGTACTTC.

V gene TRBV5-1 combines with J gene TRBJ2-7, with D tentatively TRBD2 (7 bases). CDR1 SGHRS and CDR2 YFSETQ come from the germline V gene. The CDR3 totals 15 residues. V was cut by 0 bases and J by 4 bases, with 14 bases left in between. The CDR3 DNA follows: TGCGCCAGCAGCTTGGACGCGGGGGCCGGGTACGAGCAGTACTTC. The encoded protein is CASSLDAGAGYEQYF.

The V gene is TRBV28, the J gene TRBJ2-5; D is unclear. CDR1 is MDHEN, CDR2 SYDVKM, per germline. CDR3 length equals 16 residues. Trimming took 2 bases from V and 0 from J, leaving 13 bases between them. The DNA of the CDR3 is TGTGCCAGCAGTTTACCTACACAGCCGTACCAAGAGACCCAGTACTTC. This gives the protein CASSLPTQPYQETQYF. The full variable domain, with the rest looked up from reference TRBV28 and TRBJ2-5, is DVKVTQSSRYLVKRTGEKVFLECVQDMDHENMFWYRQDPGLGLRLIYFSYDVKMKEKGDIPEGYSVSREKKERFSLILESASTNQTSMYLCASSLPTQPYQETQYFGPGTRLLVL.

The chain combines TRBV4-2 with TRBJ1-1; possibly TRBD1 for D (6 bases). Germline V gives CDR1 LGHNA, CDR2 YNFKEQ. The CDR3 sequence is 15 residues long. V shed 4 bases and J shed 5 bases, with 17 bases lying between them. In DNA, the CDR3 is TGTGCCAGCAGCCCCGCGTTGGGGGGGCGGACTGAAGCTTTCTTT. Its protein is CASSPALGGRTEAFF.

This sequence joins TRBV5-1 and TRBJ1-1; no reliable D call. V shed 0 bases and J shed 0 bases, with 9 bases lying between them. Germline V gene lookup returns CDR1 SGHRS and CDR2 YFSETQ. CDR3 length: 15 amino acids. The CDR3 DNA sequence: TGCGCCAGCAGCTTGGTTTCAGGTATGAACACTGAAGCTTTCTTT. Translating gives CASSLVSGMNTEAFF.

The rearrangement joins TRBV28 to TRBJ2-1, with D perhaps matching TRBD1 or TRBD2 (5 bases each). The CDR3 is made up of 12 amino acids. V shed 5 bases and J shed 5 bases, with 7 bases lying between them. Germline loops: CDR1 MDHEN, CDR2 SYDVKM. The CDR3 region has the DNA TGTGCCAGCAGTAGGGACGACAATGAGCAGTTCTTC. This sequence encodes CASSRDDNEQFF.

This chain uses TRBV18 with TRBJ1-5, with a possible D match to TRBD1 (5 bases). The CDR3 covers 15 residues. CDR1 and CDR2 (germline): KGHSH, LQKENI. Trimming shortened V by 6 bases and J by 2 bases, and 14 bases separated the two germline ends. CDR3 DNA sequence: TGTGCCAGCTCGCCCACTGCGGGACGCAATCAGCCCCAGCATTTT. This codes for CASSPTAGRNQPQHF.

This clone was counted once. The rearrangement joins TRBV7-3 to TRBJ2-1; the match to TRBD2 covers 7 bases. The CDR3 totals 16 residues. V trimming: 1 base; J trimming: 4 bases; junction bases outside the gene matches: 7. Looked up from germline, CDR1 is SGHTA and CDR2 is FQGTGA. The CDR3 region is CASSLIVRGRYNEQFF. The CDR3 DNA follows: TGTGCCAGCAGCTTAATAGTGCGGGGGAGATACAATGAGCAGTTCTTC.

This clone is a singleton in its sample. The chain uses TRBV6-5 and TRBJ1-2, with D possibly matching TRBD1 (6 bases). The CDR3 spans 14 residues. V was clipped by 8 bases and J by 2 bases, with 15 bases between them. The germline gives CDR1 MNHEY, CDR2 SVGAGI. CDR3 in amino acids: CASVGGRGNYGYTF. DNA for the CDR3: TGTGCCAGCGTGGGGGGGCGCGGAAACTATGGCTACACCTTC.

This clone was recorded a few times. CDR3: CASSPGQFGEKLFF. CDR3 DNA: TGTGCCAGCAGCCCAGGGCAGTTCGGTGAAAAACTGTTTTTT. This chain links TRBV9 with TRBJ1-4, with a weak D call TRBD1 (5 bases). The CDR3 has 14 amino acids. V lost 4 bases and J lost 7, with 14 bases in between. Germline V gene data show CDR1 as SGDLS and CDR2 as YYNGEE.

The genes are TRBV5-4 and TRBJ2-3, with 8 bases matching TRBD1. The CDR3 length is 16 residues. J gave up 2 bases and V 5 bases, and 10 bases lay outside the gene matches. CDR1 and CDR2 from the germline V gene are SGHNT and YYREEE (reference sequence). Here the CDR3 DNA reads TGTGCCAGCAGTTCCGGACAGGGAGGTTTCACAGATACGCAGTATTTT. Its translation is CASSSGQGGFTDTQYF.

The chain is built from TRBV7-9 and TRBJ1-3; D remains ambiguous. The germline V and J ends were trimmed by 1 base and 8 bases, with 18 bases remaining between them. Germline V gene lookup returns CDR1 SEHNR and CDR2 FQNEAQ (reference sequence). The CDR3 spans 16 residues. The chain's CDR3 is CASSLGQPRIGDTIYF. DNA for the CDR3: TGTGCCAGCAGCTTAGGGCAGCCAAGAATTGGGGACACCATATATTTT.

The V call is TRBV6-2 or TRBV6-3, the J call TRBJ1-6, with D possibly TRBD1 on 6 matching bases. CDR1 is MNHEY, CDR2 SVGEGT, per germline. The length of the CDR3 is 17 residues. V lost 2 bases, J lost 5 bases, and 16 bases lay in between. This chain's CDR3 is CASSYRGQTRDNSPLHF. CDR3 bases: TGTGCCAGCAGTTACCGAGGACAGACTAGGGATAATTCACCCCTCCACTTT.

The V and J genes are TRBV11-2 and TRBJ1-1; possibly TRBD1 for D (5 bases). Germline V lookup: CDR1 SGHAT, CDR2 FQNNGV. The length of the CDR3 is 14 residues. V was trimmed by 3 bases and J by 5 bases, leaving 13 bases between them. Written as DNA, the CDR3 is TGTGCCAGCAGCTTTCCGGCGGGGGGGACTGAAGCTTTCTTT. The encoded protein is CASSFPAGGTEAFF.

The gene calls are TRBV6-5 and TRBJ1-2; no clear D gene. Germline-derived CDR1 and CDR2 are MNHEY and SVGAGI. The CDR3 contains 13 residues. The V and J ends lost 0 bases and 4 bases respectively, with 6 bases between them. CDR3 region: CASSYSKLYGYTF. The CDR3 DNA follows: TGTGCCAGCAGTTACTCGAAACTCTATGGCTACACCTTC.

CDR3 loop: CAWSSRQETQYF. Written as DNA, the CDR3 is TGTGCCTGGAGCTCTAGACAAGAGACCCAGTACTTC. The gene calls are TRBV30 and TRBJ2-5, with D unclear. V was pared by 3 bases and J by 2 bases, with 7 bases between. There are 12 residues in the CDR3. Germline CDR1 reads GTSNPN; CDR2 reads SVGIG (reference sequence). The full variable domain, rest sourced from reference TRBV30 and TRBJ2-5, is SQTIHQWPATLVQPVGSPLSLECTVEGTSNPNLYWYRQAAGRGLQLLFYSVGIGQISSEVPQNLSASRPQDRQFILSSKKLLLSDSGFYLCAWSSRQETQYFGPGTRLLVL.

This clone came up once. V and J are TRBV28 and TRBJ2-7; D possibly corresponds to TRBD2 (6 bases). The germline V gene has CDR1 MDHEN and CDR2 SYDVKM. This CDR3 has 16 residues. Between the trimmed V and J ends, which lost 3 bases and 6 bases, there was a span of 21 bases. CDR3 in amino acids: CASSFGEAMKEGEQYF. The CDR3 nucleotides are TGTGCCAGCAGTTTTGGGGAGGCAATGAAAGAAGGCGAGCAGTACTTC.

The rearrangement joins TRBV7-8 to TRBJ1-1; D unresolved. This CDR3 contains 13 residues. CDR1 and CDR2 from the germline V gene are SGHVS and FQNEAQ. V lost 4 bases, J lost 3 bases, and 9 bases lay in between. In DNA form, the CDR3 reads TGTGCCAGCAGCTGGAGGGAGGACACTGAAGCTTTCTTT. Translating gives CASSWREDTEAFF.

This chain connects TRBV18 to TRBJ2-1; maybe TRBD2 (6 bases). Between the trimmed V and J ends, which lost 6 bases and 7 bases, there was a span of 10 bases. The CDR3 contains 12 residues. Germline V gene lookup returns CDR1 KGHSH and CDR2 LQKENI. The CDR3 region is CASSGGGNEQFF. The CDR3 DNA is TGTGCCAGCTCCGGGGGTGGGAATGAGCAGTTCTTC.

This clone has just a few counts. At the DNA level, this CDR3 is encoded by other sequences in the same sample as well. This sequence joins TRBV7-3 and TRBJ2-3; 9 bases align to TRBD1. The V and J ends lost 5 bases and 2 bases, in that order; junction bases with no gene match: 5. This CDR3 comprises 15 residues. Per the germline V gene, CDR1 is SGHTA and CDR2 is FQGTGA. For the CDR3, the DNA is TGTGCCAGCAGCCCGGGACAGGGAAACACAGATACGCAGTATTTT. Amino acids: CASSPGQGNTDTQYF.

In DNA, the CDR3 is TGTGCCAGCAGTTACCCCGACAGGGGGCAGTTTAGCCACGAGCAGTACTTC. This codes for CASSYPDRGQFSHEQYF. This chain links TRBV6-2 or TRBV6-3 with TRBJ2-7; TRBD1 agrees at 10 bases. The junction had 12 bases not matched to a gene; V was cut back by 2 bases and J by 5 bases. Germline CDR1 is MNHEY and CDR2 is SVGEGT. This CDR3 is 17 amino acids long.

The chain couples TRBV19 to TRBJ2-7; no reliable D call. Trimming removed 1 base at V and 0 bases at J, with 7 bases between. The CDR3 covers 14 residues. The germline gives CDR1 LNHDA, CDR2 SQIVND (reference sequence). In DNA, the CDR3 is TGTGCCAGTAGTATAGGTGTCCTCTCCTACGAGCAGTACTTC. Encoded protein: CASSIGVLSYEQYF. The complete variable domain, with remaining parts taken from reference TRBV19 and TRBJ2-7, reads DGGITQSPKYLFRKEGQNVTLSCEQNLNHDAMYWYRQDPGQGLRLIYYSQIVNDFQKGDIAEGYSVSREKKESFPLTVTSAQKNPTAFYLCASSIGVLSYEQYFGPGTRLTVT.

This sequence joins TRBV30 and TRBJ1-5; tentative D call: TRBD1 (5 bases). Looked up from germline, CDR1 is GTSNPN and CDR2 is SVGIG (reference sequence). The CDR3 spans 15 residues. V shed 6 bases and J shed 0 bases, with 15 bases lying between them. CDR3 in amino acids: CACGTPGLSNQPQHF. The CDR3 nucleotides are TGTGCCTGCGGGACCCCTGGGCTTAGCAATCAGCCCCAGCATTTT. The entire variable domain, with the rest obtained from reference TRBV30 and TRBJ1-5, is as follows: SQTIHQWPATLVQPVGSPLSLECTVEGTSNPNLYWYRQAAGRGLQLLFYSVGIGQISSEVPQNLSASRPQDRQFILSSKKLLLSDSGFYLCACGTPGLSNQPQHFGDGTRLSIL.

The chain couples TRBV30 to TRBJ1-4; the D gene is possibly TRBD1 (6 bases). Germline CDR1 GTSNPN, CDR2 SVGIG (reference sequence). The CDR3 totals 13 residues. Trimming cost V 2 bases and J 9 bases, with 13 bases left between them. CDR3 protein: CAWSPQGLQKLFF. CDR3 nucleotides: TGTGCCTGGAGTCCCCAGGGGTTGCAAAAACTGTTTTTT.

This sequence joins TRBV4-3 and TRBJ2-7; D might be TRBD2 (5 bases). The germline gives CDR1 LGHNA, CDR2 YSLEER. V was trimmed by 1 base and J by 3 bases, leaving 13 bases between them. The CDR3 covers 15 residues. As DNA, the CDR3 is TGCGCCAGCAGCCAAGTTGAAGGACTCCACTACGAGCAGTACTTC. This codes for CASSQVEGLHYEQYF.

V gene TRBV19 combines with J gene TRBJ2-3, with D possibly being TRBD1 or TRBD2 (6 bases each). This CDR3 is 14 amino acids long. V lost 2 bases to trimming and J lost 4 bases, with 10 bases between them. Germline loops: CDR1 LNHDA, CDR2 SQIVND (reference sequence). CDR3 nucleotides: TGTGCCAGTAGTATACGGGGGCCCTCAGATACGCAGTATTTT. Amino acid sequence: CASSIRGPSDTQYF.

This chain links TRBV6-2 or TRBV6-3 with TRBJ1-2; TRBD1 might be the D (5 bases). Germline assignment: CDR1 MNHEY and CDR2 SVGEGT. Between the trimmed V and J ends, which lost 0 bases and 6 bases, there was a span of 8 bases. The CDR3 loop spans 13 amino acids. CDR3 sequence: CASSYSMGDGYTF. The CDR3 coding sequence is TGTGCCAGCAGTTACTCGATGGGGGATGGCTACACCTTC.

The genes are TRBV4-3 and TRBJ1-2, with 8 bases that match TRBD1. Germline values: CDR1 LGHNA, CDR2 YSLEER. This CDR3 contains 15 residues. V was pared by 2 bases and J by 3 bases, with 5 bases of the junction left unmatched. For the CDR3, the DNA is TGCGCCAGCAGCCAATTTAAGGACAGGGACTATGGCTACACCTTC. It yields the protein CASSQFKDRDYGYTF.

The J gene is TRBJ2-1, the V gene TRBV29-1; no definite D call. The V gene's germline CDR1 is SQVTM and CDR2 ANQGSEA. CDR3 size: 13 residues. The ends were cut back, 7 bases at V and 4 bases at J, with 14 bases in the middle. The CDR3 DNA reads TGCAGCGCTAAGCGCAGCCTTTACAATGAGCAGTTCTTC. Amino acids: CSAKRSLYNEQFF.